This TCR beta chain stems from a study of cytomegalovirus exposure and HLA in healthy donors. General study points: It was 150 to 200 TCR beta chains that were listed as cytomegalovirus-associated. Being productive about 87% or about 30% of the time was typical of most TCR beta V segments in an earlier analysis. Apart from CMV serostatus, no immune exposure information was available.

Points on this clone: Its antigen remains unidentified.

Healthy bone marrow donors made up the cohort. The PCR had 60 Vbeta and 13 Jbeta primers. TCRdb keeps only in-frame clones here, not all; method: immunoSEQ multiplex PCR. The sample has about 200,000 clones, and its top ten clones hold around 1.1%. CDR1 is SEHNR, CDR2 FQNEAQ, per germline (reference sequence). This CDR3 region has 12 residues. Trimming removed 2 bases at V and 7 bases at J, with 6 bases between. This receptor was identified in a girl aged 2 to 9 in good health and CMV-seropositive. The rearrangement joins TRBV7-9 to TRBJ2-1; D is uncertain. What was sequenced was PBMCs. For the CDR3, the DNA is TGTGCCAGCAGCTTAATCCAGAATGAGCAGTTCTTC. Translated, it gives CASSLIQNEQFF. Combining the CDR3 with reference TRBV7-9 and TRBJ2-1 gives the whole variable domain DTGVSQNPRHKITKRGQNVTFRCDPISEHNRLYWYRQTLGQGPEFLTYFQNEAQLEKSRLLSDRFSAERPKGSFSTLEIQRTEQGDSAMYLCASSLIQNEQFFGPGTRLTVL.